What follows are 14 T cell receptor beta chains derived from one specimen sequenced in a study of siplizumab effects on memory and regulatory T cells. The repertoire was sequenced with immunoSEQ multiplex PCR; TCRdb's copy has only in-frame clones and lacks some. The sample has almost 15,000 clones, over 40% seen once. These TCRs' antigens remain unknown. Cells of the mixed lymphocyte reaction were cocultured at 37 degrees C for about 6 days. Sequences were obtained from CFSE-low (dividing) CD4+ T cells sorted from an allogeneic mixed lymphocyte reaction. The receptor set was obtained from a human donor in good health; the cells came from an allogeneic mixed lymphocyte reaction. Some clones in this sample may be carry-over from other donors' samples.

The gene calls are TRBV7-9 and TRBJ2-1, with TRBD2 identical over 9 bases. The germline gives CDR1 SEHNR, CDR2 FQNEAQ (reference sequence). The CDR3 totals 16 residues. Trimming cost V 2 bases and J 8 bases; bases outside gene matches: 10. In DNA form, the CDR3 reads TGTGCCAGCAGCTTATGGTTAGCGGGAGTAGCGGATGAGCAGTTCTTC. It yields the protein CASSLWLAGVADEQFF.

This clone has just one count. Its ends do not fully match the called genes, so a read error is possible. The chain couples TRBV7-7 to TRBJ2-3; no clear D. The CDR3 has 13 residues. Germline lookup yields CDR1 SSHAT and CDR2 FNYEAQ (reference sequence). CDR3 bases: TGTGCTAGCAGCTCCCCTACAGATAGGACGCAGTATTTT. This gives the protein CASSSPTDRTQYF.

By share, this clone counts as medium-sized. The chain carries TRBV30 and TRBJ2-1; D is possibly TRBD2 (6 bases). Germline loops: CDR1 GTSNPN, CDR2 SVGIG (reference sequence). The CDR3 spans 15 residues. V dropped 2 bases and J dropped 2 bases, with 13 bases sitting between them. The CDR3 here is CAWSSRSGPYNEQFF. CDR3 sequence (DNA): TGTGCCTGGAGTAGTAGGAGCGGGCCCTACAATGAGCAGTTCTTC.

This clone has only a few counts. CDR3 in DNA: TGCAGCGTTGGGGCGCAAACAGGGCCGGATGAAAAACTGTTTTTT. It yields the protein CSVGAQTGPDEKLFF. The chain carries TRBV29-1 and TRBJ1-4, with D perhaps TRBD1 (6 bases). Per germline, CDR1 SQVTM and CDR2 ANQGSEA. V was pared by 4 bases and J by 6 bases, with 18 bases between. This CDR3 is 15 amino acids long.

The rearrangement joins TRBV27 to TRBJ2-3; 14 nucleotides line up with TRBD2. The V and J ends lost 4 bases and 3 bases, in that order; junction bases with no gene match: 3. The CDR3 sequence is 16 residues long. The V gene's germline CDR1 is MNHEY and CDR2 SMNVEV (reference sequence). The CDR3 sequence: CASSSRLAGGTDTQYF. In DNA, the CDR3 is TGTGCCAGCAGTTCAAGACTAGCGGGAGGGACAGATACGCAGTATTTT.

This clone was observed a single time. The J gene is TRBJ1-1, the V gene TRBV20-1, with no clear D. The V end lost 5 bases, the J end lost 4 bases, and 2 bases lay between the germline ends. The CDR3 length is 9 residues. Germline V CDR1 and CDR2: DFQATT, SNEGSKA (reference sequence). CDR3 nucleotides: TGCAGTGCTGGCACTGAAGCTTTCTTT. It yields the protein CSAGTEAFF.

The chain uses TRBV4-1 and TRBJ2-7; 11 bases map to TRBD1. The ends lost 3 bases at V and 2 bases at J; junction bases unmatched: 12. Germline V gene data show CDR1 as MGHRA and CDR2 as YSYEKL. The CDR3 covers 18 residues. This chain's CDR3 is CASSQSLLPGQGAYEQYF. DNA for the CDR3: TGCGCCAGCAGCCAGTCACTTCTACCGGGACAGGGGGCCTACGAGCAGTACTTC.

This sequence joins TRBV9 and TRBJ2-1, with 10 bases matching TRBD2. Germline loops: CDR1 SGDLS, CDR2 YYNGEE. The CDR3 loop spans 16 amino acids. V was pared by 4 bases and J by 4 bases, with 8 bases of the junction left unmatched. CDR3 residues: CASSLRAGGQYNEQFF. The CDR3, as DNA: TGTGCCAGCAGCCTTAGAGCGGGAGGGCAGTACAATGAGCAGTTCTTC. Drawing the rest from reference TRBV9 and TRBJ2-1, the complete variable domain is DSGVTQTPKHLITATGQRVTLRCSPRSGDLSVYWYQQSLDQGLQFLIQYYNGEERAKGNILERFSAQQFPDLHSELNLSSLELGDSALYFCASSLRAGGQYNEQFFGPGTRLTVL.

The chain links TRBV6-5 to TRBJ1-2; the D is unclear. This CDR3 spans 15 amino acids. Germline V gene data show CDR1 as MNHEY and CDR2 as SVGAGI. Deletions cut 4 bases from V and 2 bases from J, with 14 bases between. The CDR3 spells CASSSGSMGNYGYTF. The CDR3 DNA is TGTGCCAGCAGTTCCGGGTCCATGGGAAACTATGGCTACACCTTC.

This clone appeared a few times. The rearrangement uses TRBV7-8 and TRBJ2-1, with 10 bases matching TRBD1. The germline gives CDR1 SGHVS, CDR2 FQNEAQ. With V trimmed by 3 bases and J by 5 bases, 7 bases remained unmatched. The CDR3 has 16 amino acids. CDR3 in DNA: TGTGCCAGCAGCTTCACCGGGACAGGGGCCCACAATGAGCAGTTCTTC. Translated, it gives CASSFTGTGAHNEQFF. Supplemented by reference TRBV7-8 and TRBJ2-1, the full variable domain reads GAGVSQSPRYKVAKRGQDVALRCDPISGHVSLFWYQQALGQGPEFLTYFQNEAQLDKSGLPSDRFFAERPEGSVSTLKIQRTQQEDSAVYLCASSFTGTGAHNEQFFGPGTRLTVL.

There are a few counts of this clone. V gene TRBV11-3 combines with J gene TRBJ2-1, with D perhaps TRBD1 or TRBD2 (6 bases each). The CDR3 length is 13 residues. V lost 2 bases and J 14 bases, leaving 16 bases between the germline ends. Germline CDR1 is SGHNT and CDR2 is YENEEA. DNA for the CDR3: TGTGCCAGCAGCTTAAACGGAGGAGGGGGAAAGTTCTTC. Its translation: CASSLNGGGGKFF.

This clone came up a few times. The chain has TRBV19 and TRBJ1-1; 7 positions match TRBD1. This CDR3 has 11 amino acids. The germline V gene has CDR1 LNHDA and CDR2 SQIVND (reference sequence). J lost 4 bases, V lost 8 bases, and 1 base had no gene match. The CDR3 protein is CASAGGTEAFF. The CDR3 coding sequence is TGTGCCAGTGCAGGGGGCACTGAAGCTTTCTTT.

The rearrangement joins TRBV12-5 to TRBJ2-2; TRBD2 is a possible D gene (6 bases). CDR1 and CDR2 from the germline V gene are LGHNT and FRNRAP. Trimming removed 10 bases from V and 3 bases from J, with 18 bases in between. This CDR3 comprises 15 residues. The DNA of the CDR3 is TGTGCTACACGCCGGGGGATTCTTGACACCGGGGAGCTGTTTTTT. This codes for CATRRGILDTGELFF.

The CDR3 sequence is CASRQRSSTDTQYF. Here the CDR3 DNA reads TGTGCCAGTCGACAGCGCTCGAGCACAGATACGCAGTATTTT. The J gene is TRBJ2-3, the V gene TRBV2; D is perhaps TRBD1 (5 bases). Trimming cost V 9 bases and J 0 bases, with 13 bases left between them. The CDR3 has 14 residues. Germline CDR1 and CDR2: SNHLY and FYNNEI.